The 17 T cell receptor beta chains below come from one sample, sequenced in a study of technical replicates of blood from a handful of donors. Data came from immunoSEQ multiplex PCR; TCRdb stores just in-frame clones and leaves some out. The repertoire holds tens of thousands of clones, with about 98% as singletons. The sequenced sample consisted of T cells isolated from PBMCs. All receptors come from a human donor in good health.

The V and J genes are TRBV4-1 and TRBJ1-2; TRBD1 agrees at 7 bases. Germline V CDR1 and CDR2: MGHRA, YSYEKL. This CDR3 is built from 16 residues. Trimming took 5 bases from V and 4 from J; bases not matched to a gene: 13. CDR3 region: CASSEKGQEKVYGYTF. CDR3 DNA sequence: TGCGCCAGCAGCGAAAAAGGACAGGAAAAAGTCTATGGCTACACCTTC.

This sequence joins TRBV28 and TRBJ1-2; D gene ambiguous. V lost 2 bases to trimming and J lost 3 bases, with 10 bases between them. This CDR3 contains 14 residues. CDR1 and CDR2 from the germline V gene are MDHEN and SYDVKM. The CDR3 DNA sequence: TGTGCCAGCAGTTTAAGAGGCAGCTACTATGGCTACACCTTC. It codes for CASSLRGSYYGYTF.

This clone appeared once. The chain joins TRBV9 to TRBJ2-7, with D unresolved. CDR3 size: 16 residues. V dropped 4 bases and J dropped 2 bases, with 19 bases sitting between them. Germline values: CDR1 SGDLS, CDR2 YYNGEE. The CDR3 DNA is TGTGCCAGCAGCCCTCCATTTATAGCTCCCACCTACGAGCAGTACTTC. This translates into CASSPPFIAPTYEQYF.

The chain links TRBV5-1 to TRBJ1-2; 7 nucleotides align to TRBD1. J lost 5 bases, V lost 5 bases, and 12 bases had no gene match. Germline CDR1 reads SGHRS; CDR2 reads YFSETQ. CDR3 length: 15 residues. CDR3 DNA: TGCGCCAGCAGACCTGGACAGGCCGGTTCGTATGGCTACACCTTC. Its translation: CASRPGQAGSYGYTF.

The V gene is TRBV25-1, the J gene TRBJ2-7, with D tentatively TRBD1 (5 bases). The CDR3 totals 13 residues. V lost 2 bases and J lost 3, with 8 bases in between. Germline values: CDR1 MGHDK, CDR2 SYGVNS. The CDR3 nucleotides are TGTGCCAGCAGTGAAGGGGCAGTCTACGAGCAGTACTTC. Translating gives CASSEGAVYEQYF.

The chain combines TRBV9 with TRBJ2-3; D might be TRBD2 (7 bases). The ends were cut back, 0 bases at V and 6 bases at J, with 14 bases in the middle. CDR3 length: 15 residues. CDR1 is SGDLS, CDR2 YYNGEE, per germline. The CDR3 is CASSVVGRGVDTQYF. CDR3 bases: TGTGCCAGCAGCGTAGTAGGGAGGGGGGTCGATACGCAGTATTTT.

The genes are TRBV5-1 and TRBJ1-1, with 7 bases lining up with TRBD1. The CDR3 contains 15 residues. The germline gives CDR1 SGHRS, CDR2 YFSETQ. Unmatched junction bases numbered 6, after V lost 0 bases and J lost 4 bases. CDR3 nucleotides: TGCGCCAGCAGCTTGGGTACTACAGGGGCCACTGAAGCTTTCTTT. Amino acid sequence: CASSLGTTGATEAFF.

CDR3 amino acids: CSVITGFMAYEQYF. Here the CDR3 DNA reads TGCAGCGTTATTACAGGGTTCATGGCCTACGAGCAGTACTTC. This chain connects TRBV29-1 to TRBJ2-7; D is possibly TRBD1 (6 bases). This CDR3 contains 14 residues. Germline loops: CDR1 SQVTM, CDR2 ANQGSEA. The germline V and J ends were trimmed by 5 bases and 2 bases, with 16 bases remaining between them.

This rearrangement joins TRBV9 to TRBJ1-1, with 11 nucleotides matching TRBD1. V lost 2 bases, J lost 8 bases, and 2 bases stayed unmatched. This CDR3 is 13 amino acids long. Per the germline V gene, CDR1 is SGDLS and CDR2 is YYNGEE. The CDR3 DNA follows: TGTGCCAGCAGCGTGGGGACAGGGGGGGAAGCTTTCTTT. Protein product: CASSVGTGGEAFF.

The CDR3 region is CASSLITGDTEAFF. In DNA form, the CDR3 reads TGTGCCAGCAGCTTAATTACAGGGGACACTGAAGCTTTCTTT. The chain links TRBV7-7 to TRBJ1-1, with 7 bases aligning to TRBD1. The V gene end was trimmed by 2 bases and the J gene end by 3 bases; junction bases not matched to a gene: 3. The CDR3 totals 14 residues. Germline V CDR1 and CDR2: SSHAT, FNYEAQ (reference sequence). The full variable domain, its missing parts supplied by reference TRBV7-7 and TRBJ1-1, is GAGVSQSPRYKVTKRGQDVTLRCDPISSHATLYWYQQALGQGPEFLTYFNYEAQPDKSGLPSDRFSAERPEGSISTLTIQRTEQRDSAMYRCASSLITGDTEAFFGQGTRLTVV.

The chain couples TRBV19 to TRBJ1-2; D is unclear. The CDR3 totals 15 residues. Trimming stripped 3 bases from V and 4 bases from J, with 15 bases between. Germline-derived CDR1 and CDR2 are LNHDA and SQIVND (reference sequence). CDR3 residues: CASSIRPEGGYGYTF. CDR3 nucleotide sequence: TGTGCCAGTAGTATCCGACCGGAGGGCGGCTATGGCTACACCTTC.

The chain is built from TRBV25-1 and TRBJ2-2; TRBD1 agrees at 8 bases. V was clipped by 1 base and J by 4 bases; unmatched bases: 5. This CDR3 has 16 residues. Looked up from germline, CDR1 is MGHDK and CDR2 is SYGVNS. Here the CDR3 DNA reads TGTGCCAGCAGTGAATCGAGGACAGGGACCACCGGGGAGCTGTTTTTT. The encoded protein is CASSESRTGTTGELFF.

This sequence joins TRBV19 and TRBJ2-2; D not resolved. This CDR3 is 14 amino acids long. In germline, CDR1 is LNHDA, CDR2 SQIVND (reference sequence). The V end lost 7 bases, the J end lost 0 bases, and 9 bases lay between the germline ends. DNA for the CDR3: TGTGCCAGTATTTTTTCAGCGAACACCGGGGAGCTGTTTTTT. The encoded protein is CASIFSANTGELFF.

Points on this clone: A read error may produce the germline difference seen at one junction end. The chain carries TRBV7-9 and TRBJ1-2; 8 bases are shared with TRBD1. Germline CDR1 SEHNR, CDR2 FQNEAQ (reference sequence). There are 12 residues in the CDR3. The CDR3 DNA follows: TGTGCCAGCAGCTTAGGGTGGGACAGGATTTACTTC. It specifies CASSLGWDRIYF. The variable domain in full, completed from reference TRBV7-9 and TRBJ1-2, reads DTGVSQNPRHKITKRGQNVTFRCDPISEHNRLYWYRQTLGQGPEFLTYFQNEAQLEKSRLLSDRFSAERPKGSFSTLEIQRTEQGDSAMYLCASSLGWDRIYFGSGTRLTVV.

The chain recombines TRBV28 with TRBJ2-4; the D gene is possibly TRBD1 (6 bases). V shed 6 bases and J shed 2 bases, with 17 bases lying between them. This CDR3 is built from 16 residues. Looked up from germline, CDR1 is MDHEN and CDR2 is SYDVKM. The CDR3 region is CASSLSQGATKNIQYF. In DNA form, the CDR3 reads TGTGCCAGCAGCCTCTCACAGGGAGCAACCAAAAACATTCAGTACTTC.

This rearrangement joins TRBV7-8 to TRBJ2-7; TRBD2 is a possible D gene (5 bases). The CDR3 extends over 14 amino acids. V dropped 2 bases and J dropped 0 bases, with 8 bases sitting between them. Germline CDR1 SGHVS, CDR2 FQNEAQ. CDR3 DNA: TGTGCCAGCAGCTTATCGGGGAGCTCCTACGAGCAGTACTTC. It codes for CASSLSGSSYEQYF.

This clone is a singleton in its sample. The V call is TRBV15, the J call TRBJ1-5; 9 nucleotides line up with TRBD1. V was clipped by 1 base and J by 6 bases; unmatched bases: 4. From germline, CDR1 is LNHNV and CDR2 YYDKDF (reference sequence). This CDR3 region has 15 residues. The CDR3 DNA follows: TGTGCCACCAGCAGAGGGGGACAGGGCCTTCAGCCCCAGCATTTT. This translates into CATSRGGQGLQPQHF.